This T cell receptor (beta chain) was recorded in a study of identical twins. TCRdb independently ran MiXCR on the 5' RACE reads; one entry per CDR3 protein. This sample has more than 350,000 distinct CDR3 sequences, with 8.5% to 10% found just once. From germline, CDR1 is SNHLY and CDR2 FYNNEI. V was cut by 0 bases and J by 2 bases, with 6 bases left in between. This CDR3 comprises 14 residues. This clonotype appeared a few times. Sequencing used naive T cells sorted from blood. The chain combines TRBV2 with TRBJ2-3; D is unclear. The receptor was derived from a woman between 45 and 65 years old in good health. CDR3 protein: CASSEALYTDTQYF. The CDR3 DNA sequence: TGTGCCAGCAGTGAAGCTTTATACACAGATACGCAGTATTTT.